This T cell receptor beta chain was captured in a study of T-cell memory formation after mild COVID-19 (dated by TCRdb to the early 2020s). With respect to the entire study: TCR sequence clusters from the two donors were found to be largely donor specific. Two young, previously healthy adult volunteers, one female and one male, were included in the cohort. In a couple of donors, T-cell clones that expanded and contracted after mild COVID-19 were followed by sequencing TCRalpha and TCRbeta repertoires longitudinally.

This clonotype appeared a few times. Its specific antigen is unknown. Base qualities are missing; no much larger clone stands one base away. Overall results and qualifications from the work: Only a couple of mild cases were covered by the study, and larger cohorts that include severe cases with pre-infection samples were considered necessary. Some responding clones were detected in pre-infection memory, which suggested that pre-existing cross-reactive memory T cells had joined the SARS-CoV-2 response. The second-wave clones that peaked on day 37 were not confirmed to be SARS-CoV-2 specific. Clones that contracted from day 15 to 85 showed balanced CD4/CD8 phenotypes, whereas a second wave of clones that expanded from day 15 to 37 leaned towards CD4+. Contracting CD4+ clones were located mainly in the CM and EM memory subsets, whereas CD8+ clones were found to be enriched in EMRA.

The CDR3 covers 15 residues, taking in both the cysteine and the phenylalanine. Solely the CDR3 DNA is kept, with 45 bases framed from the first base. The junction shows trimming of 2 bases on V and 5 bases on J, plus 14 bases between the germline ends. Taken from the germline V gene (reference sequence), the CDR1 and CDR2 loops are SGHNT and YYREEE. The sequencer listed for this sample is Illumina NovaSeq 6000. cDNA libraries for TCRalpha and TCRbeta were prepared by 5'RACE using constant-segment primers, with sample barcodes and unique molecular identifiers added. RNA was extracted from every sample with Trizol reagent. Libraries were amplified in two PCR steps, with a second sample barcode and Illumina TruSeq adapters added in the second step. Libraries were sequenced on an Illumina NovaSeq with 2 x 150 bp paired-end reads. Per the authors' processing: Demultiplexing of reads and collapsing into UMI-guided consensus sequences were performed with migec v1.2.7. Using mixcr v2.1.11, the UMI consensuses were aligned to TRA and TRB V and J templates and assembled into clonotypes. A clonotype was counted as expanded or contracted only if both edgeR and NoisET called the change significant, with noise models trained on biological replicates. For edgeR calls, the cutoffs were a false discovery rate-adjusted p below 0.01 and a log2 fold-change threshold of 1. As an exploratory analysis of dynamics, max-normalized trajectories of the 1000 most abundant clonotypes were examined with PCA combined with hierarchical clustering. The CD4 or CD8 phenotype of responding clones was assigned using the separately sequenced CD4+ and CD8+ repertoires. The public reads were quality trimmed at Q25 with fastp and then assembled into clones with MiXCR by TCRdb, keeping productive beta chains. Rows with one shared CDR3 protein collapse into an entry with the most common genes and DNA. TCRdb, not the original authors, processed these V and J calls. Across this sample there are over 70,000 distinct CDR3 sequences, with over 13% seen only once. The ten largest account for approximately 39% of the sample.

Ficoll-Paque density gradient centrifugation was the method used to isolate PBMCs. The chain is made from TRBV5-4 and TRBJ1-5, with no D gene named confidently. The sample comprised PBMCs or a T cell subset sorted from them (not recorded which). This TCR came from a young man who had mild COVID-19 (a few samples of this study predate the infection). The sample titles of this study are shuffled in the database, so cell type and time point are left out; the donor was told from shared clones. CDR3 protein: CASSFKGEEHQPQHF. The DNA reads TGTGCCAGCAGCTTCAAGGGAGAAGAGCATCAGCCCCAGCATTTT.